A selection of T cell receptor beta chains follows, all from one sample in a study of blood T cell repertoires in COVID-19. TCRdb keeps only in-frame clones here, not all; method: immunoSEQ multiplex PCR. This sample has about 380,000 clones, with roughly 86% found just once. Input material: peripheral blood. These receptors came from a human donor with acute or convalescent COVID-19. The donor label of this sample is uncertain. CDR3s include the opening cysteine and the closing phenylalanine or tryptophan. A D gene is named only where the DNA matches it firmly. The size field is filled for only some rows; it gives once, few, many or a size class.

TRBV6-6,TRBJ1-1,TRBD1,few,TGTGCCAGCATCCAAACGGGACAGGGGGCCACTGAAGCTTTCTTT,CASIQTGQGATEAFF
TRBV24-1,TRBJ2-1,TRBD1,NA,TGTGCCACCAGTGAGCCGGGACAGGGGTATGAGCAGTTCTTC,CATSEPGQGYEQFF
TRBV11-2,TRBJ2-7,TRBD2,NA,TGTGCCAGCAGCTTAGCCAGTTGGGGGAGGGCCAGAGGCGAGCAGTACTTC,CASSLASWGRARGEQYF
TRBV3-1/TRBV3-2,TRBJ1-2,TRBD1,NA,TGTGCCAGCAGCCAGGGACAGGGGGTCTATGGCTACACCTTC,CASSQGQGVYGYTF
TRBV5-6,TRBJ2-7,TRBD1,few,TGTGCCAGCAGCCGACAGGGGGCGGGCTACGAGCAGTACTTC,CASSRQGAGYEQYF
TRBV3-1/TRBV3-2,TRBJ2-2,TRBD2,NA,TGTGCCAGCAGCCTGACTAGCGGGGGGGTTTTCGCCGGGGAGCTGTTTTTT,CASSLTSGGVFAGELFF
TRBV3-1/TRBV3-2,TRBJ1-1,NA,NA,TGTGCCAGCAGCCGGACAGTGGGCACTGAAGCTTTCTTT,CASSRTVGTEAFF
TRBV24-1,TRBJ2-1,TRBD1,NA,TGTGCCACCAGTGAGGACAGGACGATATCCTACAATGAGCAGTTCTTC,CATSEDRTISYNEQFF
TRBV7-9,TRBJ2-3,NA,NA,TGTGCCAGCAGCCCCCGGGGGGCGGTGAGCACAGATACGCAGTATTTT,CASSPRGAVSTDTQYF
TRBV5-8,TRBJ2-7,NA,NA,TGTGCCAGCAGCCTAACCCACGAGCAGTACTTC,CASSLTHEQYF
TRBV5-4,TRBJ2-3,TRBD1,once,TGTGCCAGCGGGACAGGGGGCAGAACAGATACGCAGTATTTT,CASGTGGRTDTQYF
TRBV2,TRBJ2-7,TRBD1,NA,TGTGCCAGCAATACGGGACAGGGGATTGGGGAGCAGTACTTC,CASNTGQGIGEQYF
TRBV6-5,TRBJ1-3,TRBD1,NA,TGTGCCAGCAGTTTCCCCCCCAGGACAGGGGAAAACACCATATATTTT,CASSFPPRTGENTIYF
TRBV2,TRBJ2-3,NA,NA,TGTGCCAGCGCCCTTGGGGGGAGTTCAGATACGCAGTATTTT,CASALGGSSDTQYF
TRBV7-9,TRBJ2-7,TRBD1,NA,TGTGCCAGCAGCCCGACAGGGGGTGGCGAGCAGTACTTC,CASSPTGGGEQYF